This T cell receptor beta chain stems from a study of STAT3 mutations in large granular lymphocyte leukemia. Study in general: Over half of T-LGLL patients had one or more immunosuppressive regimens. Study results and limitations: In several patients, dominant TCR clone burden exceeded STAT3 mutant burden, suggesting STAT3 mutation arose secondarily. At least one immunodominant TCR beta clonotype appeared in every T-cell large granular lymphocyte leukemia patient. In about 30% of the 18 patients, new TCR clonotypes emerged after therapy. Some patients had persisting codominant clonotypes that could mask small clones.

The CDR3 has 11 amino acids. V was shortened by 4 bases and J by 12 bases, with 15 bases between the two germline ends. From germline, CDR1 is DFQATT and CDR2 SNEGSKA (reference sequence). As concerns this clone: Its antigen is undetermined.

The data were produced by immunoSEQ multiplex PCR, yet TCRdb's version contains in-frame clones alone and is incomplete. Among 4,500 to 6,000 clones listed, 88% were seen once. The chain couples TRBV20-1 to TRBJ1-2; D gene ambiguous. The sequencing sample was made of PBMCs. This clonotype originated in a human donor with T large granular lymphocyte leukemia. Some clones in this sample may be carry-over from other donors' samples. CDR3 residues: CSATIAVPHTF. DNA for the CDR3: TGCAGTGCTACTATTGCCGTCCCCCACACCTTC.